Each of the 27 T cell receptor beta chains below was sequenced from the same sample in a study of PD-1 blockade in mismatch repair-deficient tumors. This table comes from immunoSEQ multiplex PCR, and its TCRdb copy is limited to in-frame clones, with some not included. The sample consists of around 100,000 clones, approximately 80% of them appearing once. This sample comprised peripheral blood, obtained about 36 weeks after starting pembrolizumab. These receptors were taken from an adult with mismatch repair-deficient cancer.

This clone is medium-sized by share. CDR3 nucleotide sequence: TGTGCCAGCAGCCTTATACCCGGGGACACCATATATTTT. Translated, it gives CASSLIPGDTIYF. The genes are TRBV7-3 and TRBJ1-3; no clear D. Germline lookup yields CDR1 SGHTA and CDR2 FQGTGA. Trimming shortened V by 5 bases and J by 8 bases, and 13 bases separated the two germline ends. The CDR3 totals 13 residues.

The rearrangement uses TRBV19 and TRBJ1-4; 7 bases match TRBD1. There are 14 residues in the CDR3. V lost 3 bases to trimming and J lost 7 bases; unmatched junction nucleotides: 5. The V gene's germline CDR1 is LNHDA and CDR2 SQIVND (reference sequence). The CDR3 loop reads CASSILGTAEKLFF. CDR3 sequence (DNA): TGTGCCAGTAGTATCTTGGGGACAGCTGAAAAACTGTTTTTT.

This clone showed up just a few times. The chain couples TRBV9 to TRBJ2-7; the D gene is possibly TRBD2 (6 bases). This CDR3 contains 15 residues. Germline values: CDR1 SGDLS, CDR2 YYNGEE. Deletions cut 0 bases from V and 0 bases from J, with 10 bases between. The CDR3 nucleotides are TGTGCCAGCAGCGTAGGAGCTAGCGCCTCCTACGAGCAGTACTTC. It specifies CASSVGASASYEQYF.

This clone was detected ten times or more. The chain is built from TRBV5-1 and TRBJ2-1, with TRBD2 matching over 9 bases. The ends lost 2 bases at V and 9 bases at J; junction bases unmatched: 3. Germline CDR1 and CDR2: SGHRS and YFSETQ. This CDR3 has 13 residues. The CDR3 reads CASSFQAGGEQFF. CDR3 sequence (DNA): TGCGCCAGCAGCTTTCAAGCGGGAGGTGAGCAGTTCTTC.

The V and J genes are TRBV12-5 and TRBJ2-2; D possibly corresponds to TRBD2 (6 bases). The germline gives CDR1 LGHNT, CDR2 FRNRAP. V was cut by 4 bases and J by 7 bases, with 13 bases left in between. The CDR3 consists of 14 residues. In nucleotides, the CDR3 is TGTGCTAGTGGTTCACGACTAGTCAGCGGGGAGCTGTTTTTT. Translating it yields CASGSRLVSGELFF.

CDR3 sequence: CASSYSKQGAVEQYF. The CDR3 region has the DNA TGTGCCAGCAGTTACTCGAAACAGGGGGCGGTCGAGCAGTACTTC. The rearrangement links TRBV6-5 to TRBJ2-7, with 9 bases fitting TRBD1. This CDR3 is built from 15 residues. Germline-derived CDR1 and CDR2 are MNHEY and SVGAGI. The V and J ends lost 0 bases and 6 bases, in that order; junction bases with no gene match: 6.

The chain links TRBV27 to TRBJ2-2, with D unresolved. V was shortened by 2 bases and J by 2 bases, with 3 bases between the two germline ends. CDR1 and CDR2 from the germline V gene are MNHEY and SMNVEV (reference sequence). The CDR3 runs 13 residues. The CDR3 DNA follows: TGTGCCAGCAGTTTAGCAAACACCGGGGAGCTGTTTTTT. It encodes CASSLANTGELFF.

This chain connects TRBV6-6 to TRBJ1-1; no reliable D call. From germline, CDR1 is MNHNY and CDR2 SVGAGI (reference sequence). The CDR3 totals 15 residues. Trimming took 2 bases from V and 1 from J, leaving 11 bases between them. In nucleotides, the CDR3 is TGTGCCAGCAGTTACGCAAACAGCCCGAACACTGAAGCTTTCTTT. Translating it yields CASSYANSPNTEAFF.

V is TRBV5-8 and J is TRBJ1-1, with a weak D call TRBD1 (6 bases). CDR3 length: 14 residues. With 2 bases removed from V and 4 bases from J, the gap between germline ends came to 12 bases. Germline V gene lookup returns CDR1 SGHTS and CDR2 YDEGEE. The CDR3 DNA follows: TGTGCCAGCAGCTTTATTGACAGGCTCACTGAAGCTTTCTTT. It codes for CASSFIDRLTEAFF.

The chain has TRBV2 and TRBJ2-3, with TRBD2 identical over 9 bases. The germline V gene has CDR1 SNHLY and CDR2 FYNNEI. The CDR3 length is 15 residues. The ends lost 6 bases at V and 3 bases at J; junction bases unmatched: 7. In DNA form, the CDR3 reads TGTGCCAGCAGCTTAGGGCGGGGGGGGACAGATACGCAGTATTTT. Translating gives CASSLGRGGTDTQYF.

V usage is TRBV5-1 and J usage is TRBJ2-7; D uncertain. This CDR3 has 12 residues. The V end was cut by 0 bases, the J end by 3 bases, with 4 bases between. Germline V lookup: CDR1 SGHRS, CDR2 YFSETQ. The CDR3 reads CASSLVGYEQYF. The DNA of the CDR3 is TGCGCCAGCAGCTTGGTTGGCTACGAGCAGTACTTC.

The chain combines TRBV27 with TRBJ1-1; D gene ambiguous. Looked up from germline, CDR1 is MNHEY and CDR2 is SMNVEV (reference sequence). This CDR3 is 11 amino acids long. Trimming removed 10 bases at V and 3 bases at J, with 9 bases between. The CDR3 DNA reads TGTGCCACCCTTGGGCACACTGAAGCTTTCTTT. Amino acids: CATLGHTEAFF.

The chain recombines TRBV15 with TRBJ2-2; D might be TRBD2 (7 bases). Germline CDR1 reads LNHNV; CDR2 reads YYDKDF (reference sequence). The CDR3 totals 14 residues. Trimming cost V 0 bases and J 7 bases, with 9 bases left between them. As DNA, the CDR3 is TGTGCCACCAGCAGAGAAGGGGGGGGCGGGGAGCTGTTTTTT. Protein: CATSREGGGGELFF.

The rearrangement uses TRBV6-6 and TRBJ1-3; the D gene is possibly TRBD1 (6 bases). This CDR3 has 15 amino acids. Trimming stripped 2 bases from V and 3 bases from J, with 11 bases between. Per germline, CDR1 MNHNY and CDR2 SVGAGI (reference sequence). The CDR3 here is CASSYRGTSGNTIYF. CDR3 bases: TGTGCCAGCAGTTACAGGGGGACTAGTGGAAACACCATATATTTT.

V is TRBV7-2 and J is TRBJ1-1; a weak D match, TRBD1 (5 bases). Germline CDR1 and CDR2: SGHTA and FQGNSA. Trimming pared 1 base from V and 6 bases from J, leaving 9 bases between. This CDR3 is 13 amino acids long. CDR3 residues: CASSLDEGPEAFF. The CDR3 nucleotides read TGTGCCAGCAGCTTAGACGAGGGGCCTGAAGCTTTCTTT.

The chain combines TRBV28 with TRBJ1-1, with D possibly TRBD1 on 5 matching bases. Germline loops: CDR1 MDHEN, CDR2 SYDVKM. V was trimmed by 8 bases and J by 0 bases, leaving 10 bases between them. The CDR3 sequence is 13 residues long. DNA of the CDR3: TGTGCCAGCCGGACAATCATGAACACTGAAGCTTTCTTT. Translated, it gives CASRTIMNTEAFF.

The chain links TRBV5-1 to TRBJ2-7; TRBD1 matches at 7 bases. Trimming removed 0 bases from V and 5 bases from J; junction bases left unmatched: 8. This CDR3 has 15 residues. Germline V gene lookup returns CDR1 SGHRS and CDR2 YFSETQ. Here the CDR3 DNA reads TGCGCCAGCAGCTTGGCCGGTAGGGGGCATAACGAGCAGTACTTC. It codes for CASSLAGRGHNEQYF.

This chain links TRBV19 with TRBJ2-7, with D perhaps given as TRBD1 or TRBD2 (5 bases each). Trimming took off 5 bases at V and 6 bases at J, with 11 bases between the two ends. CDR3 length: 12 residues. Germline lookup yields CDR1 LNHDA and CDR2 SQIVND (reference sequence). CDR3 region: CASSPGTSEQYF. CDR3 DNA sequence: TGTGCCAGTAGTCCTGGGACGAGCGAGCAGTACTTC.

The chain couples TRBV14 to TRBJ2-3; TRBD2 matches 7 bases. V was pared by 4 bases and J by 2 bases, with 9 bases of the junction left unmatched. The CDR3 length is 16 residues. Germline loops: CDR1 SGHDN, CDR2 FVKESK. The CDR3 reads CASSLLAEGATDTQYF. For the CDR3, the DNA is TGTGCCAGCAGCCTGCTAGCGGAGGGCGCCACAGATACGCAGTATTTT.

This clone was seen a handful of times. The V gene is TRBV5-1, the J gene TRBJ2-1; no clear D. Trimming shortened V by 4 bases and J by 4 bases, and 3 bases separated the two germline ends. This CDR3 is 11 amino acids long. The germline CDR1 and CDR2 sequences are SGHRS and YFSETQ. The CDR3 spells CASSLYNEQFF. In DNA, the CDR3 is TGCGCCAGCAGCCTATACAATGAGCAGTTCTTC.

V gene TRBV4-2 combines with J gene TRBJ2-7; weak D call: TRBD2 (5 bases). Germline V gene sequence: CDR1 LGHNA, CDR2 YNFKEQ. The CDR3 length is 14 residues. Trimming removed 1 base from V and 3 bases from J, with 10 bases in between. This CDR3 is CASSQGVGSYEQYF. The CDR3 DNA sequence: TGTGCCAGCAGCCAAGGGGTTGGGAGCTACGAGCAGTACTTC.

The V call is TRBV29-1, the J call TRBJ2-2, with D possibly being TRBD2 (5 bases). The ends were cut back, 4 bases at V and 5 bases at J, with 17 bases in the middle. CDR1 and CDR2 (germline): SQVTM, ANQGSEA. CDR3 length equals 15 residues. The CDR3 here is CSVGGRADSTGELFF. The DNA of the CDR3 is TGCAGCGTTGGGGGTCGGGCGGACTCGACCGGGGAGCTGTTTTTT.

The chain uses TRBV11-2 and TRBJ2-1, with a tentative D call TRBD1 (6 bases). Germline CDR1 SGHAT, CDR2 FQNNGV. Trimming stripped 1 base from V and 4 bases from J, with 8 bases between. This CDR3 region has 14 residues. The CDR3 sequence is CASSLGTDYNEQFF. CDR3 DNA sequence: TGTGCCAGCAGCTTAGGGACAGATTACAATGAGCAGTTCTTC. The full variable domain, in which reference TRBV11-2 and TRBJ2-1 provide the parts outside the CDR3, is EAGVAQSPRYKIIEKRQSVAFWCNPISGHATLYWYQQILGQGPKLLIQFQNNGVVDDSQLPKDRFSAERLKGVDSTLKIQPAKLEDSAVYLCASSLGTDYNEQFFGPGTRLTVL.

This clone was picked up one time. The V gene is TRBV30, the J gene TRBJ1-3; D is possibly TRBD1 (6 bases). Germline-derived CDR1 and CDR2 are GTSNPN and SVGIG (reference sequence). CDR3 size: 14 residues. V lost 4 bases to trimming and J lost 4 bases, with 14 bases between them. The CDR3 nucleotides read TGTGCCTGGACCAAGGGGGTTTCAGGAAACACCATATATTTT. This encodes CAWTKGVSGNTIYF.

This chain connects TRBV2 to TRBJ1-2, with TRBD1 matching 7 bases. The CDR3 has 16 amino acids. CDR1 and CDR2 (germline): SNHLY, FYNNEI. Trimming took 1 base from V and 0 from J; bases not matched to a gene: 5. CDR3 sequence reads: CASSEDWGQTNYGYTF. CDR3 nucleotide sequence: TGTGCCAGCAGTGAAGATTGGGGACAGACTAACTATGGCTACACCTTC.

This sequence joins TRBV6-1 and TRBJ2-7; 7 bases are shared with TRBD1. Losses at the gene ends were 5 bases for V and 3 bases for J; bases not matched to a gene: 10. CDR3 length: 15 amino acids. Germline loops: CDR1 MNHNS, CDR2 SASEGT. CDR3 in amino acids: CASSLIGTENYEQYF. In nucleotides, the CDR3 is TGTGCCAGCAGTCTGATCGGGACAGAAAACTACGAGCAGTACTTC.

There are a few counts of this clone. The rearrangement uses TRBV29-1 and TRBJ2-2; the match to TRBD1 covers 10 bases. Unmatched junction bases numbered 6, after V lost 5 bases and J lost 6 bases. The CDR3 covers 14 residues. Germline-derived CDR1 and CDR2 are SQVTM and ANQGSEA. The CDR3 protein is CSVRQGASAGELFF. DNA of the CDR3: TGCAGCGTTAGACAGGGGGCTTCGGCCGGGGAGCTGTTTTTT.